The 8 T cell receptor beta chains reported below all come from one sample, sequenced in a study of beta chain features in type 1 diabetes. Isolated RNA was reverse transcribed in full, so expressed TCRB transcripts were sequenced. Produced via immunoSEQ multiplex PCR; TCRdb's table is partial and in-frame only. In the table there are roughly 290,000 clones, under 8.5% of which are singletons. Material for sequencing was central memory CD4+ T cells from blood. The source of these receptors is a woman under 30 in good health.

This rearrangement joins TRBV6-5 to TRBJ2-7; TRBD1 might be the D (5 bases). Between the trimmed V and J ends, which lost 7 bases and 7 bases, there was a span of 14 bases. Germline values: CDR1 MNHEY, CDR2 SVGAGI. There are 12 residues in the CDR3. CDR3 amino acids: CASTIGQEEQYF. The CDR3 bases are TGTGCCAGCACGATCGGACAAGAGGAGCAGTACTTC.

This chain links TRBV7-2 with TRBJ2-5; D is uncertain. Germline loops: CDR1 SGHTA, CDR2 FQGNSA. V dropped 6 bases and J dropped 2 bases, with 16 bases sitting between them. The CDR3 is 15 residues long. The CDR3 region has the DNA TGTGCCAGCAGTTCTCACTGGGTTTTACAAGAGACCCAGTACTTC. It translates to CASSSHWVLQETQYF.

This clone came up a few times. The V and J genes are TRBV18 and TRBJ1-5; tentative D call: TRBD1 (5 bases). The germline V gene encodes CDR1 KGHSH and CDR2 LQKENI. Trimming took off 3 bases at V and 5 bases at J, with 14 bases between the two ends. The CDR3 is 15 amino acids. The CDR3 spells CASSPKGTRDQPQHF. DNA of the CDR3: TGTGCCAGCTCACCTAAGGGGACCAGGGATCAGCCCCAGCATTTT.

There are many counts of this clone. The chain is built from TRBV7-2 and TRBJ1-3; no reliable D call. V lost 1 base to trimming and J lost 3 bases, with 10 bases between them. Germline-derived CDR1 and CDR2 are SGHTA and FQGNSA. The CDR3 is made up of 15 amino acids. Written as DNA, the CDR3 is TGTGCCAGCAGCTTAGAACTCACAGATGGAAACACCATATATTTT. Amino acids: CASSLELTDGNTIYF.

The rearrangement links TRBV4-2 to TRBJ2-1; D is unresolved. V lost 0 bases and J 8 bases, leaving 5 bases between the germline ends. The CDR3 loop spans 12 amino acids. Germline V gene lookup returns CDR1 LGHNA and CDR2 YNFKEQ. CDR3 sequence (DNA): TGTGCCAGCAGCCAAGATTTGTATGAGCAGTTCTTC. Translated: CASSQDLYEQFF.

This clone was seen only a few times. The J gene is TRBJ2-7, the V gene TRBV7-2, with 10 positions matching TRBD2. With 5 bases clipped from V and 4 bases from J, the junction kept 8 bases outside the gene matches. This CDR3 has 15 amino acids. CDR1 is SGHTA, CDR2 FQGNSA, per germline. CDR3 amino acids: CASSLSSGSWYEQYF. The DNA for the CDR3 is TGTGCCAGCAGCCTGTCTAGCGGGAGCTGGTACGAGCAGTACTTC.

Points on this clone: This same CDR3 is encoded by further DNA sequences in the sample. This chain uses TRBV6-6 with TRBJ1-5; D gene unclear. The CDR3 has 12 residues. Germline V gene lookup returns CDR1 MNHNY and CDR2 SVGAGI (reference sequence). Trimming took 6 bases from V and 1 from J, leaving 4 bases between them. CDR3 loop: CASRGSNQPQHF. As DNA, the CDR3 is TGTGCCAGCAGGGGGAGCAATCAGCCCCAGCATTTT.

This clone was detected many times. The chain uses TRBV14 and TRBJ1-1, with unresolved D. The germline V gene encodes CDR1 SGHDN and CDR2 FVKESK. This CDR3 has 15 residues. V shed 1 base and J shed 1 base, with 10 bases lying between them. The CDR3 DNA follows: TGTGCCAGCAGCCAAGGACCTTTCCCGAACACTGAAGCTTTCTTT. This gives the protein CASSQGPFPNTEAFF.